This TCR beta chain was recorded in a study of cytomegalovirus exposure and HLA in healthy donors. In the study overall: About 85 million unique TCR sequences came from HLA-typed donors in an early release.

Findings of the study overall: Immune exposure was documented only through CMV serostatus. A classifier reportedly called cytomegalovirus status with high sensitivity and specificity. In an earlier analysis, in some 500 donors, most V segments appeared productive either ~87% or ~30% of the time.

With regard to this clone: The antigen is not known.

Germline values: CDR1 SGHNT, CDR2 YYREEE (reference sequence). The CDR3 contains 15 residues. V was cut by 1 base and J by 3 bases, with 10 bases left in between. Primers included in the PCR were 60 Vbeta and 13 Jbeta primers. Clones were read by immunoSEQ multiplex PCR, and TCRdb kept only the in-frame ones, dropping some. Of about 100,000 clones in the sample, approximately 77% are singletons; the top ten hold roughly 15%. The clonotype originates from a male donor in good health and CMV-seropositive. The V call is TRBV5-4, the J call TRBJ1-4; D is unresolved. Material for sequencing was PBMCs. In DNA, the CDR3 is TGTGCCAGCAGCTTGCGACGGGAGGCTAATGAAAAACTGTTTTTT. It encodes CASSLRREANEKLFF.